The clone carrying this TCR beta chain was observed a few times. Its target is not known. Template switching (which added a universal primer site) was used, and cDNA carried unique molecular identifiers. Using its own MiXCR run on the 5' RACE reads, TCRdb lists one record per CDR3 protein. The sample gives 1.5 million to 2 million distinct CDR3 sequences, more than 30% of which show up once; approximately 0.29% is in the top ten. This entry is derived from a study of identical twins. Findings and limits, study-wide: Within twin pairs, the out-of-frame alpha sequences they shared showed excess low generation probability. With monozygotic twins, out-of-frame TCR alpha sharing exceeded what models estimated. Within cord blood, abundant beta clonotypes carried fewer insertions, but memory repertoires showed no such trend.

Germline loops: CDR1 SGHTA, CDR2 FQGNSA. The ends lost 1 base at V and 6 bases at J; junction bases unmatched: 8. This CDR3 contains 15 residues. The source material was cord blood. The chain couples TRBV7-2 to TRBJ1-1, with TRBD1 matching 7 bases. This clonotype was obtained from a newborn girl in good health. The CDR3 DNA sequence: TGTGCCAGCAGCTTAGGAGGACAGGAGTACTCTGAAGCTTTCTTT. The encoded protein is CASSLGGQEYSEAFF. Looking up the rest from reference TRBV7-2 and TRBJ1-1 gives the full variable domain: GAGVSQSPSNKVTEKGKDVELRCDPISGHTALYWYRQSLGQGLEFLIYFQGNSAPDKSGLPSDRFSAERTGGSVSTLTIQRTQQEDSAVYLCASSLGGQEYSEAFFGQGTRLTVV.